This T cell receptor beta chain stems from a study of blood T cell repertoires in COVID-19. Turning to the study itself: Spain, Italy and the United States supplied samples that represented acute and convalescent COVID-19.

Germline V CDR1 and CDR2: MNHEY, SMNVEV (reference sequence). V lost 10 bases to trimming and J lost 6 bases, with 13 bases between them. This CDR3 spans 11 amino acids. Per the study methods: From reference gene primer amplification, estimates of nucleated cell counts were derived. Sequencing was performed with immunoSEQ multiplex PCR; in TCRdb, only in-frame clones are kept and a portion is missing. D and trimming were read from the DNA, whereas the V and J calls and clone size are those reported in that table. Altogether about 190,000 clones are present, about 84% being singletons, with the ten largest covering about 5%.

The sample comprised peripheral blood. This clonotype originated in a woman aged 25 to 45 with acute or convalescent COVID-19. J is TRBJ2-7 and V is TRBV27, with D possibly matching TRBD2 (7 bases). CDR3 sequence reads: CATQRGGEQYF. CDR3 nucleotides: TGTGCCACCCAGAGGGGGGGCGAGCAGTACTTC.